This T cell receptor beta chain was captured by sequencing in a study of CD8 T cells in Susac syndrome. Random hexamers were used to reverse transcribe an amount of roughly 0.5 to 1 ug RNA. TCRdb re-derived calls from the immunoSEQ multiplex PCR reads in MiXCR, one entry per CDR3 protein. The table records tens of thousands of distinct CDR3 sequences, 91% of them present only once. Sequencing of TCR beta covered CD8+ and CD4+ T cells obtained from blood. CDR1 MDHEN and CDR2 SYDVKM come from the germline V gene. CDR3 length equals 13 residues. V was clipped by 6 bases and J by 2 bases, with 10 bases between them.

The chain has TRBV28 and TRBJ2-5; D is possibly TRBD2 (6 bases). The origin of this receptor is a human donor with multiple sclerosis. The sequenced sample consisted of CD8+ T cells from PBMCs. CDR3 residues: CASRRTTQETQYF. DNA for the CDR3: TGTGCCAGCAGACGGACTACACAAGAGACCCAGTACTTC.